This T cell receptor (beta chain) derives from a study of preoperative IRX-2 immunotherapy in early breast cancer. This sample's treatment: preoperative locoregional IRX-2 cytokine immunotherapy. Patients received preoperative, locoregional IRX-2 cytokine immunotherapy in a phase Ib study. The CDR3 has 16 residues. V was pared by 0 bases and J by 5 bases, with 6 bases of the junction left unmatched. Germline lookup yields CDR1 KGHSH and CDR2 LQKENI. The data were produced by immunoSEQ multiplex PCR, yet TCRdb's version contains in-frame clones alone and is incomplete. The sample has some 13,000 clones; around 90% are singletons.

The chain carries TRBV18 and TRBJ1-5; 8 positions match TRBD1. This sequence was found in a human donor with breast cancer. The specimen was taken from a patient treated with IRX-2 immunotherapy. CDR3 DNA: TGTGCCAGCTCACCACCAGGACAGGGCAGCCATCAGCCCCAGCATTTT. Amino acids: CASSPPGQGSHQPQHF.